The rows below give T cell receptor beta chains drawn from one sample of a study of identical twins. Each CDR3 protein gets one entry after TCRdb re-called the 5' RACE reads with MiXCR. The sample carries around 230,000 distinct CDR3 sequences, 5% to 7% recorded once. The same sample was also used in a study of T cells expressing NK-cell markers.

Material for sequencing was CD8+ T cells sorted from blood. The receptors come from a young woman in good health. CDR3s include the opening cysteine and the closing phenylalanine or tryptophan. The order of the fields is V gene, CDR3 protein.

>TRBV7-9
CASSSPRGGHMNTEAFF
>TRBV12-5
CASGFHVVVRGYGTDTQYF
>TRBV15
CATSSPPEGGEWNTQYF
>TRBV4-3
CASSQVEREANNEQFF
>TRBV5-6
CASSLITGGLYNEQFF
>TRBV20-1
CSAAASPGREQYF
>TRBV6-6
CASSYSEIEQFF
>TRBV5-1
CASGFSSYEQYF
>TRBV20-1
CSASGSPPFF
>TRBV13
CASSTGTLGLEQYF
>TRBV12-3/TRBV12-4
CASTTIRGFNEQFF
>TRBV9
CASSNRGNSYEQYF
>TRBV5-1
CASSLTLDEQYF
>TRBV3-1
CASSPDGTRIEQYF
>TRBV2
CASLGGDTEAFF
>TRBV7-9
CASSLDLGGADEQFF
>TRBV27
CASSLTLGQGPGEQYF
>TRBV6-4
CASRGSPLNTEAFF
>TRBV5-6
CASSLGTQYGYTF
>TRBV7-9
CASASSIGDNEQFF
>TRBV7-9
CASTAVLNSPLHF
>TRBV29-1
CSVVTPDASYEQYF
>TRBV14
CASSPPQPGAFF
>TRBV6-6
CASSYSVRGPHF
>TRBV7-9
CASSLEIWGDTQYF
>TRBV12-3/TRBV12-4
CASSGTRNEGYTF
>TRBV12-5
CASGMDLEGELFF
>TRBV6-6
CASSHVEYQPQHF
>TRBV7-2
CASSFWTDQFF
>TRBV7-8
CASSWSGRSTYEQYF
>TRBV29-1
CSVLADRRHEQYF
>TRBV15
CATSASGSTDTQYF
>TRBV25-1
CASSDPSDRGWSEQYF
>TRBV9
CASSVGSGGATHHEQYF
>TRBV27
CASRWGHEQYF
>TRBV6-5
CASSYSRGELFF
>TRBV27
CASSPSPGQGLHEQYF
>TRBV13
CASSLFVRGSEQYF
>TRBV15
CATSRGRGRTEAFF
>TRBV7-9
CASSPPGTGDHEQYF
>TRBV5-1
CASSFTGSGGNTNEAFF
>TRBV20-1
CSARDLATALSYEQYF
>TRBV7-8
CASSLWPGQGIDEQYF
>TRBV19
CASVNRYSGANVLTF
>TRBV10-2
CASSVHQQGYEQFF
>TRBV7-9
CASSASRAEIQPQHF
>TRBV6-1
CASTGGLAIFNEQFF
>TRBV9
CASSLGGGGYEAFF
>TRBV6-5
CASSYKGGGYGYTF
>TRBV3-1
CASSHGGRHEF
>TRBV6-1
CASSPHEGVGTEAFF
>TRBV9
CASSVEALSGNTIYF
>TRBV12-3/TRBV12-4
CASSSRLENYEQYF
>TRBV29-1
CSVDTDYYGYTF
>TRBV6-1
CASSESSGGFYEQYF